This TCR beta chain is drawn from a study of CD8+ T cells in alopecia areata. CD4+ and CD8+ T cells were sorted from PBMCs. The table lists this clone with a few counts. The authors extracted RNA and reverse transcribed it into cDNA as the sequencing template. Profiled with immunoSEQ multiplex PCR; TCRdb holds only in-frame clones, not every one. The top ten clones hold 36% of a sample with 120,000 to 150,000 clones, less than 65% of them seen once. The CDR3 spans 11 residues. The V gene's germline CDR1 is SQVTM and CDR2 ANQGSEA. The germline V and J ends were trimmed by 1 base and 6 bases, with 6 bases remaining between them.

This TCR was recovered from a human donor in good health. The sequenced sample consisted of CD8+ T cells sorted from blood. The chain has TRBV29-1 and TRBJ1-2, with unresolved D. Here the CDR3 reads CSVEAEDGYTF. In DNA, the CDR3 is TGCAGCGTTGAAGCTGAAGATGGCTACACCTTC.